Here is one TCR beta chain with its context. Germline V lookup: CDR1 LGHNA, CDR2 YSLEER. The length of the CDR3 is 15 residues. V gave up 0 bases and J gave up 9 bases, with 15 bases separating them. The authors ran the immunoSEQ assay, v3.0, at survey level. Here immunoSEQ multiplex PCR was the method, and the copy in TCRdb shows in-frame clones only, minus some. The table records 25,000 to 40,000 clones, 97% of them present only once. The sample comes from a study of long-term antiretroviral therapy in people with HIV. The sample was unsorted PBMCs, taken 7.6 years after starting antiretroviral therapy. The V and J genes are TRBV4-3 and TRBJ2-1; D may be TRBD1 or TRBD2 (6 bases each). This TCR came from a man under 40 with HIV. CDR3 sequence: CASSQDKIGGSEQFF. The CDR3 nucleotides are TGCGCCAGCAGCCAAGATAAGATAGGGGGGAGTGAGCAGTTCTTC.